This T cell receptor (beta chain) emerged from a study of neurological immune-mediated disorders. The study, taken as a whole, reports: HTLV-1-associated myelopathy had the most TCR clonal expansion, whereas multiple sclerosis had the least (lower than in healthy controls). Phylogenetic grouping assigned the repertoires of 18 of 34 multiple sclerosis patients to one related-CDR3 cluster, which constitutes a possible signature.

Germline V gene data show CDR1 as LGHNA and CDR2 as YSLEER. V lost 3 bases, J lost 5 bases, and 13 bases lay in between. CDR3 length: 15 amino acids. The cDNA came from 5'RACE, which used 10-nucleotide random UMIs. A single record per CDR3 protein comes from TCRdb applying MiXCR to the 5' RACE reads. The sample lists around 30,000 distinct CDR3 sequences; 2% to 2.5% were seen once. Unsorted libraries came from 2 million PBMCs stored at -80 °C. This clonotype has ten or more counts. Antigen unknown. The V gene is TRBV4-3, the J gene TRBJ1-4; a possible D gene is TRBD1 (6 bases). Source material: PBMCs. The clonotype comes from a woman in her 50s with multiple sclerosis. CDR3 sequence (DNA): TGCGCCAGCAGCCACTGGACAGCGACGAATGAAAAACTGTTTTTT. It is translated as CASSHWTATNEKLFF.